The 11 T cell receptor beta chains below were found in one sample sequenced in a study of low-dose radiotherapy and immunotherapy resistance in tumors. Both TCRalpha and TCRbeta chains were reverse transcribed with V-gene-specific primers. The PCR that amplified TCRs ran for 20 cycles, relying on a constant-region primer and a V-primer adapter. TCRdb redid the calling of the reads with MiXCR, one entry per CDR3 protein. The sample has 60,000 to 90,000 distinct CDR3 sequences; approximately 31% are singletons. As to time point: before trial treatment. Material: PBMCs, obtained before treatment. These receptors all stem from a female donor with ovarian cancer.

This clonotype was detected ten times or more. The gene calls are TRBV7-2 and TRBJ2-3; D perhaps matches TRBD2 (7 bases). This CDR3 region has 15 residues. V shed 5 bases and J shed 5 bases, with 17 bases lying between them. The germline V gene encodes CDR1 SGHTA and CDR2 FQGNSA. CDR3 in DNA: TGTGCCAGCAGCCCCGTTGGGGGGGCCAAAGATACGCAGTATTTT. Its translation is CASSPVGGAKDTQYF.

This clonotype occurred many times. J is TRBJ2-1 and V is TRBV21-1. TRBV21-1 counts as a pseudogene. The CDR3 is made up of 16 amino acids. This CDR3 reads CASSNLEWPCYNEQFF. CDR3 nucleotides: TGTGCCAGCAGCAACCTAGAATGGCCTTGCTACAATGAGCAGTTCTTC.

At least ten counts were recorded for this clonotype. The chain joins TRBV15 to TRBJ2-7; D perhaps matches TRBD1 (6 bases). The CDR3 totals 13 residues. Germline CDR1 LNHNV, CDR2 YYDKDF (reference sequence). V was clipped by 0 bases and J by 4 bases, with 7 bases between them. The CDR3, as DNA: TGTGCCACCAGCAGAGATCAGGGGTACGAGCAGTACTTC. Translated, it gives CATSRDQGYEQYF.

The chain is built from TRBV27 and TRBJ2-1; D possibly corresponds to TRBD1 (5 bases). The CDR3 has 17 amino acids. The V and J ends lost 5 bases and 6 bases respectively, with 23 bases between them. Germline loops: CDR1 MNHEY, CDR2 SMNVEV (reference sequence). CDR3 nucleotides: TGTGCCAGCAGTATCACCCAACAGGTTATCCAGGCCAATGAGCAGTTCTTC. Its translation: CASSITQQVIQANEQFF.

This clonotype was observed a single time. A junction boundary mismatches the germline segment, possibly from a read error. The chain carries TRBV3-1 and TRBJ2-7; the D gene is possibly TRBD1 (6 bases). CDR1 is LGHDT, CDR2 YNNKEL, per germline (reference sequence). The CDR3 consists of 13 residues. The CDR3 protein is CASRQGTNYEQYF. Here the CDR3 DNA reads TGTGCCAGCAGGCAAGGGACAAACTACGAGCAGTACTTC.

This clonotype was observed a single time. V usage is TRBV4-1 and J usage is TRBJ1-1; D is uncertain. V lost 3 bases to trimming and J lost 3 bases, with 14 bases between them. The CDR3 is made up of 15 amino acids. The germline CDR1 and CDR2 sequences are MGHRA and YSYEKL. CDR3 residues: CASSHGPSAHTEAFF. CDR3 DNA: TGCGCCAGCAGCCATGGGCCCTCGGCCCACACTGAAGCTTTCTTT.

This sequence joins TRBV27 and TRBJ2-1; a weak D match, TRBD2 (5 bases). V lost 7 bases and J 10 bases, leaving 8 bases between the germline ends. The CDR3 runs to 10 residues. Germline CDR1 reads MNHEY; CDR2 reads SMNVEV (reference sequence). In DNA form, the CDR3 reads TGTGCCAGCATCGGGAACGAGCAGTTCTTC. Translation: CASIGNEQFF.

There are many counts of this clonotype. V usage is TRBV9 and J usage is TRBJ2-2, with D perhaps being TRBD1 or TRBD2 (5 bases each). There are 14 residues in the CDR3. Germline assignment: CDR1 SGDLS and CDR2 YYNGEE. The V gene lost 8 bases and the J gene lost 4 bases, with 15 bases spanning the gap. The CDR3 DNA reads TGTGCCAGTACCCGGGACGGACCCACCGGGGAGCTGTTTTTT. This translates into CASTRDGPTGELFF.

This clonotype occurred a few times. This chain connects TRBV20-1 to TRBJ1-6; D is possibly TRBD1 (5 bases). V was pared by 3 bases and J by 8 bases, with 11 bases between. The CDR3 runs to 13 residues. CDR1 and CDR2 from the germline V gene are DFQATT and SNEGSKA (reference sequence). This CDR3 reads CSARGRVDSPLHF. Written as DNA, the CDR3 is TGCAGTGCTAGGGGCAGGGTGGATTCACCCCTCCACTTT.

The rearrangement links TRBV6-2 or TRBV6-3 to TRBJ2-5; a weak D match, TRBD1 (6 bases). The germline gives CDR1 MNHEY, CDR2 SVGEGT. V lost 4 bases and J 4 bases, leaving 13 bases between the germline ends. This CDR3 is 14 amino acids long. CDR3 in DNA: TGTGCCAGCAGTTCCCCCAGGGGTTTAGAGACCCAGTACTTC. This sequence encodes CASSSPRGLETQYF.

This clonotype was recorded many times. The rearrangement uses TRBV30 and TRBJ1-2; D might be TRBD1 (5 bases). This CDR3 comprises 15 residues. V was cut by 0 bases and J by 2 bases, with 13 bases left in between. CDR1 GTSNPN and CDR2 SVGIG come from the germline V gene (reference sequence). The CDR3, as DNA: TGTGCCTGGAGTGTACTTCGGGCAGGGAACTATGGCTACACCTTC. This sequence encodes CAWSVLRAGNYGYTF.